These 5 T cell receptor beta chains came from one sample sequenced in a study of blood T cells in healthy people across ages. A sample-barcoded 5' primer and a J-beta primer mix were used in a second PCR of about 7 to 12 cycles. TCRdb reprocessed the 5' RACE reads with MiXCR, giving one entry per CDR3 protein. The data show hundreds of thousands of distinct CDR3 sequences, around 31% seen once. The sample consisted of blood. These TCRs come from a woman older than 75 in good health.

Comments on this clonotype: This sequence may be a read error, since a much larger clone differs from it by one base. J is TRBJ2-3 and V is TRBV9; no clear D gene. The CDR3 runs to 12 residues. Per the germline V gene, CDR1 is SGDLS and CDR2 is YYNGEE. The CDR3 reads CTSSSRRDTQYF. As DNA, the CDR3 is TGTACCAGCAGCTCTCGCCGGGATACGCAGTATTTT.

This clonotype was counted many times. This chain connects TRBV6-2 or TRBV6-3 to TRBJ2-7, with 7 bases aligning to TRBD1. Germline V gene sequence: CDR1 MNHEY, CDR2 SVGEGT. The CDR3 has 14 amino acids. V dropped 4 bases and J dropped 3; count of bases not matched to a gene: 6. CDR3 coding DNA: TGTGCCAGCAGTTCGATGACAGGGAACTACGAGCAGTACTTC. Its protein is CASSSMTGNYEQYF.

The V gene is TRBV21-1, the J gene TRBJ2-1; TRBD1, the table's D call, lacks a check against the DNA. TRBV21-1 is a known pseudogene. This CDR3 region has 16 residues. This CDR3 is CAVYRVRPGWTEEQFF. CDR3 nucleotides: TGTGCCGTCTATAGGGTGAGGCCAGGGTGGACAGAGGAGCAGTTCTTC.

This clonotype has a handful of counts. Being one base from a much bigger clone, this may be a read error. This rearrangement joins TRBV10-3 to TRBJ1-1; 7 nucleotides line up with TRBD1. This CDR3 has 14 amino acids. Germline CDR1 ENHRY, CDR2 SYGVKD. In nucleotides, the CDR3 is TGTACCATCACCTCCAGGGGGGGGAACACTGAAGCTTTCTTT. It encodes CTITSRGGNTEAFF.

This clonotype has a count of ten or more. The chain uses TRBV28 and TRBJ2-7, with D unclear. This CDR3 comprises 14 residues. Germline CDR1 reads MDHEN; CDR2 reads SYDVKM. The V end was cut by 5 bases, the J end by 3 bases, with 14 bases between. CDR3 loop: CASSIPGWSYEQYF. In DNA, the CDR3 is TGTGCCAGCAGTATACCTGGGTGGAGCTACGAGCAGTACTTC.